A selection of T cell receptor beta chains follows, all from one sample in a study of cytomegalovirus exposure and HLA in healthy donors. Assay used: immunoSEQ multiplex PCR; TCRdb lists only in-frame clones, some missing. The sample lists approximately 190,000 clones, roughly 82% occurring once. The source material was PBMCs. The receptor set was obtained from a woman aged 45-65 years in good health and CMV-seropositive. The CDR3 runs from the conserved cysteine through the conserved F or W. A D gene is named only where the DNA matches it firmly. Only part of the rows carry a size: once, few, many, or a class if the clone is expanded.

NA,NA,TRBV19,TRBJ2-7,CASSNEFSYEQYF,TGTGCCAGTAGTAACGAGTTCTCCTACGAGCAGTACTTC
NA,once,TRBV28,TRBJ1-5,CASSLNQPQHF,TGTGCCAGCAGTCTCAATCAGCCCCAGCATTTT
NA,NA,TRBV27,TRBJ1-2,CASSSRGGHYGYTF,TGTGCCAGCAGCTCAAGGGGGGGCCACTATGGCTACACCTTC
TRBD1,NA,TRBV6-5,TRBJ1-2,CASSYSQQGSGYTF,TGTGCCAGCAGTTACTCCCAACAGGGGTCTGGCTACACCTTC
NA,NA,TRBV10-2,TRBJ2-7,CASMGTSPLSYEQYF,TGCGCCAGCATGGGGACATCCCCACTTTCCTACGAGCAGTACTTC
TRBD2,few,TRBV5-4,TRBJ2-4,CASSSRPAGGVRGDKNIQYF,TGTGCCAGCAGCTCCCGGCCTGCGGGGGGGGTCCGGGGCGACAAAAACATTCAGTACTTC
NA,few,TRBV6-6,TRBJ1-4,CASSAPGGTEKLFF,TGTGCCAGCAGCGCCCCGGGAGGAACTGAAAAACTGTTTTTT
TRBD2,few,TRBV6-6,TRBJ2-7,CASSQRLAGNGEQYF,TGTGCCAGCAGTCAAAGACTAGCGGGGAATGGAGAGCAGTACTTC
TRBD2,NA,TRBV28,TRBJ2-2,CASSPSTSGGRRGTGELFF,TGTGCCAGCAGCCCTTCGACTAGCGGGGGGCGAAGGGGAACCGGGGAGCTGTTTTTT
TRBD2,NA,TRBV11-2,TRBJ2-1,CASSLEGRGATYNEQFF,TGTGCCAGCAGCTTAGAGGGGCGGGGGGCAACTTACAATGAGCAGTTCTTC
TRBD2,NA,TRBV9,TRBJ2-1,CASSAGTKDNEQFF,TGTGCCAGCAGCGCCGGGACTAAAGACAATGAGCAGTTCTTC
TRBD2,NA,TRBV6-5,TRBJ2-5,CASSYWSGGRETQYF,TGTGCCAGCAGTTACTGGTCGGGGGGGCGGGAGACCCAGTACTTC
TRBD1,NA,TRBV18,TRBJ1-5,CASSPQGDAQPQHF,TGTGCCAGCTCACCGCAGGGGGACGCTCAGCCCCAGCATTTT
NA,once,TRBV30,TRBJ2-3,CAWSVAFKDTQYF,TGTGCCTGGAGTGTAGCGTTTAAAGATACGCAGTATTTT
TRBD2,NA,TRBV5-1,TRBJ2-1,CASSLALAGGNEQFF,TGCGCCAGCAGCTTGGCTCTAGCGGGGGGCAATGAGCAGTTCTTC
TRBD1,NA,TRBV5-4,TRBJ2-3,CASSTDRARATDTQYF,TGTGCCAGCAGCACGGACAGGGCACGAGCGACAGATACGCAGTATTTT
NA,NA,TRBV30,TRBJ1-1,CAWTEFPSTEAFF,TGTGCCTGGACCGAATTTCCCAGCACTGAAGCTTTCTTT
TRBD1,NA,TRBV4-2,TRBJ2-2,CASSPSGQGFTGELFF,TGTGCCAGCAGCCCATCGGGACAGGGGTTCACCGGGGAGCTGTTTTTT
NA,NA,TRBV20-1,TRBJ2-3,CSGRSRDTQYF,TGCAGTGGTCGATCCAGAGATACGCAGTATTTT
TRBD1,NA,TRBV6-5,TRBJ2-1,CASSADRGSYNEQFF,TGTGCCAGCAGCGCTGACAGGGGTAGTTACAATGAGCAGTTCTTC
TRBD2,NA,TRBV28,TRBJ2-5,CASSLVPGGQETQYF,TGTGCCAGCAGTTTGGTGCCGGGGGGCCAAGAGACCCAGTACTTC
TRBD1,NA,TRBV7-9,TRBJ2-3,CASSFGQGATDTQYF,TGTGCCAGCAGCTTCGGACAGGGGGCAACAGATACGCAGTATTTT
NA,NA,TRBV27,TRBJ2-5,CASSLSHGGGQETQYF,TGTGCCAGCAGTCTATCCCACGGGGGAGGCCAAGAGACCCAGTACTTC
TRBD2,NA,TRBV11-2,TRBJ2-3,CASSLAGGRTDTQYF,TGTGCCAGCAGCTTAGCGGGGGGTCGCACAGATACGCAGTATTTT
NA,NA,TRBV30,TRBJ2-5,CAWETRREETQYF,TGTGCCTGGGAAACAAGGAGGGAAGAGACCCAGTACTTC
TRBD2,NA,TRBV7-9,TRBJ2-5,CASSRGLALPKETQYF,TGTGCCAGCAGCCGGGGACTAGCGTTGCCCAAAGAGACCCAGTACTTC
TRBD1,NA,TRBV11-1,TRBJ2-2,CASSLGRGRTGELFF,TGTGCCAGCAGCCTCGGCAGGGGGCGAACCGGGGAGCTGTTTTTT
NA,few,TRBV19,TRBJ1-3,CASHKSSGNTIYF,TGTGCCAGCCATAAGAGCTCTGGAAACACCATATATTTT
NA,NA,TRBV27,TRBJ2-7,CASSLRGFSYEQYF,TGTGCCAGCAGTTTACGGGGATTCTCCTACGAGCAGTACTTC
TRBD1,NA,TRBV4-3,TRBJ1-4,CASSQNRGLLNEKLFF,TGCGCCAGCAGCCAAAACAGGGGGCTATTAAATGAAAAACTGTTTTTT
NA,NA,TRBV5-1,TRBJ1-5,CASSFGGDQPQHF,TGCGCCAGCAGCTTTGGAGGGGATCAGCCCCAGCATTTT
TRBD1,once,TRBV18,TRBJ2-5,CASSPGQITETQYF,TGTGCCAGCTCACCGGGACAGATAACAGAGACCCAGTACTTC
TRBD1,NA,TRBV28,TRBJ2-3,CASRGQPTDTQYF,TGTGCCAGCAGGGGACAGCCCACAGATACGCAGTATTTT
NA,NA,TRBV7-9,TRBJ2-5,CASSLGARAQETQYF,TGTGCCAGCAGCTTAGGGGCCAGGGCGCAAGAGACCCAGTACTTC
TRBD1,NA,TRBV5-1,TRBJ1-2,CASSSTGESYGYTF,TGCGCCAGCAGCTCCACAGGGGAAAGCTATGGCTACACCTTC
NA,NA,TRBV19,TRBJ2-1,CASNLGHEQFF,TGTGCCAGTAATTTGGGGCATGAGCAGTTCTTC
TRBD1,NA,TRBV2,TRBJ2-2,CASSSGTGWAGELFF,TGTGCCAGCAGCTCCGGGACAGGGTGGGCCGGGGAGCTGTTTTTT
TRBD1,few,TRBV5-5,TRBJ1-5,CASSYTGDSNQPQHF,TGTGCCAGCAGCTACACAGGGGATAGCAATCAGCCCCAGCATTTT